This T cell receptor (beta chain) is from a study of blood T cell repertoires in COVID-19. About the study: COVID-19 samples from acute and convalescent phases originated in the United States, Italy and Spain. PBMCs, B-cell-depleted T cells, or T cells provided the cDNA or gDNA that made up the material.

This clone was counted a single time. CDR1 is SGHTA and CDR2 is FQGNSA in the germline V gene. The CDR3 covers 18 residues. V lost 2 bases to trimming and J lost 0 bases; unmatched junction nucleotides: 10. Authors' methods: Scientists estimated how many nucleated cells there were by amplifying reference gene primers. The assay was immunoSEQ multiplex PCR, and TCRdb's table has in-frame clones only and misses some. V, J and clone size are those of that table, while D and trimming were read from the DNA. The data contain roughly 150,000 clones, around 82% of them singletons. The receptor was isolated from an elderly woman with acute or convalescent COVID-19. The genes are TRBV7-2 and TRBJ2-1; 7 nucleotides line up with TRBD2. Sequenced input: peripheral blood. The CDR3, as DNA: TGTGCCAGCAGCTTAAAAGGGGCTAGCGGTCTCTCCTACAATGAGCAGTTCTTC. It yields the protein CASSLKGASGLSYNEQFF.